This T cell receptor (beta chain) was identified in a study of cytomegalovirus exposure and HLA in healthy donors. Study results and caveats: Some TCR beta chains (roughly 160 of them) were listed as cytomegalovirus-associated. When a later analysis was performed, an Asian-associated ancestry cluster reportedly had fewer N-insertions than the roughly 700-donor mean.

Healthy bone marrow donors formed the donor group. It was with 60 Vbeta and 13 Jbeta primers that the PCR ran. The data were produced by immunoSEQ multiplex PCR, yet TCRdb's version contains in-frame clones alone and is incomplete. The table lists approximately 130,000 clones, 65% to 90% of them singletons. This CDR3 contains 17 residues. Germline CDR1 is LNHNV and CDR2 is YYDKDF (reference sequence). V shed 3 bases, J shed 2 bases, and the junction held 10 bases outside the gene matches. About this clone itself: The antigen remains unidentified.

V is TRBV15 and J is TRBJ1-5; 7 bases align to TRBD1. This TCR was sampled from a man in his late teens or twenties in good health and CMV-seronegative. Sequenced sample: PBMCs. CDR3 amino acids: CATSRRDSPWGNQPQHF. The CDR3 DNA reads TGTGCCACCAGCAGGAGGGACAGTCCTTGGGGCAATCAGCCCCAGCATTTT.